A selection of T cell receptor beta chains follows, all from one sample in a study of T cells in Graves' hyperthyroidism and ophthalmopathy. TCRdb redid the calling of the multiplex PCR reads with MiXCR, one entry per CDR3 protein. In the table there are about 640,000 distinct CDR3 sequences, under 25% of which are singletons. Sample: blood. Receptor source: a man aged 25 to 40 with Graves' ophthalmopathy. CDR3s include the opening cysteine and the closing phenylalanine or tryptophan. The D gene is left open where the match is weak. Rows may omit the clone size; those that give it use once, few, many or a size class.

D: TRBD1
size: -
V: TRBV11-3
J: TRBJ1-4
CDR3: CASSLEGTRQGRTNEKLFF
DNA: TGTGCCAGCAGCTTAGAAGGTACCAGACAGGGGAGGACTAATGAAAAACTGTTTTTT

D: TRBD2
size: few
V: TRBV27
J: TRBJ2-1
CDR3: CASSSSGSKNEQFF
DNA: TGTGCCAGCAGTTCTAGCGGGAGTAAGAATGAGCAGTTCTTC

D: -
size: -
V: TRBV9
J: TRBJ1-1
CDR3: CASSVGPANTEAFF
DNA: TGTGCCAGCAGCGTAGGGCCGGCTAACACTGAAGCTTTCTTT

D: -
size: few
V: TRBV20-1
J: TRBJ1-5
CDR3: CSARDTRFNQPQHF
DNA: TGCAGTGCTAGAGATACACGGTTCAATCAGCCCCAGCATTTT

D: TRBD2
size: -
V: TRBV10-3
J: TRBJ2-1
CDR3: CATETSGASAYNEQFF
DNA: TGTGCCACCGAGACTAGCGGGGCTTCGGCCTACAATGAGCAGTTCTTC

D: -
size: -
V: TRBV2
J: TRBJ2-2
CDR3: CASDKTDNTGELFF
DNA: TGTGCCAGCGATAAAACCGATAACACCGGGGAGCTGTTTTTT

D: -
size: -
V: TRBV5-6
J: TRBJ1-5
CDR3: CASSRSGSRGYQPQHF
DNA: TGTGCCAGCAGCCGGTCGGGGTCCAGGGGATATCAGCCCCAGCATTTT

D: -
size: -
V: TRBV7-9
J: TRBJ2-1
CDR3: CASSPRVSELDEQFF
DNA: TGTGCCAGCAGCCCCCGGGTATCGGAGTTGGATGAGCAGTTCTTC

D: -
size: -
V: TRBV28
J: TRBJ2-7
CDR3: CASSFLQGRNEQYF
DNA: TGTGCCAGCAGTTTTCTACAGGGAAGAAACGAGCAGTACTTC

D: -
size: -
V: TRBV29-1
J: TRBJ2-7
CDR3: CSAVGGQSYEQYF
DNA: TGCAGCGCTGTTGGGGGGCAATCCTACGAGCAGTACTTC

D: TRBD1
size: -
V: TRBV7-9
J: TRBJ1-3
CDR3: CASSDRDSGNTIYF
DNA: TGTGCCAGCAGCGACCGGGACAGTGGAAACACCATATATTTT

D: -
size: many
V: TRBV7-2
J: TRBJ2-1
CDR3: CASSRTVDEQFF
DNA: TGTGCCAGCAGCCGGACGGTCGATGAGCAGTTCTTC

D: -
size: few
V: TRBV28
J: TRBJ2-1
CDR3: CASSQPLVNEQFF
DNA: TGTGCCAGCAGCCAACCGCTAGTCAATGAGCAGTTCTTC

D: -
size: many
V: TRBV3-1
J: TRBJ2-1
CDR3: CASSQDAANEQFF
DNA: TGTGCCAGCAGCCAAGATGCCGCCAATGAGCAGTTCTTC

D: TRBD1
size: -
V: TRBV7-6
J: TRBJ1-1
CDR3: CASSLGPGTGKEGTEAFF
DNA: TGTGCCAGCAGCTTGGGACCCGGGACAGGGAAGGAGGGCACTGAAGCTTTCTTT

D: -
size: many
V: TRBV20-1
J: TRBJ2-3
CDR3: CSARDGQGADTQYF
DNA: TGCAGTGCTAGAGATGGGCAGGGAGCAGATACGCAGTATTTT

D: TRBD2
size: few
V: TRBV12-3/TRBV12-4
J: TRBJ2-3
CDR3: CASSQGLAGVADTQYF
DNA: TGTGCCAGCAGTCAAGGACTAGCGGGAGTGGCAGATACGCAGTATTTT

D: TRBD2
size: -
V: TRBV29-1
J: TRBJ2-7
CDR3: CSVEGTSVGAAYEQYF
DNA: TGCAGCGTTGAGGGGACTAGCGTCGGGGCGGCCTACGAGCAGTACTTC

D: TRBD2
size: many
V: TRBV29-1
J: TRBJ2-7
CDR3: CSVLAGDRLYEQYF
DNA: TGCAGCGTTCTAGCGGGAGACCGCCTCTACGAGCAGTACTTC

D: TRBD1
size: few
V: TRBV30
J: TRBJ2-7
CDR3: CAWSPPGQGGEQYF
DNA: TGTGCCTGGAGTCCACCGGGACAGGGTGGCGAGCAGTACTTC

D: -
size: -
V: TRBV6-2/TRBV6-3
J: TRBJ2-1
CDR3: CASSFSLGLDNEQFF
DNA: TGTGCCAGCAGTTTCTCCCTGGGACTGGACAATGAGCAGTTCTTC

D: -
size: -
V: TRBV7-6
J: TRBJ2-1
CDR3: CASSLGRLNEQFF
DNA: TGTGCCAGCAGCTTAGGCAGGCTTAATGAGCAGTTCTTC

D: -
size: -
V: TRBV5-1
J: TRBJ1-2
CDR3: CASSPEVGRGYTF
DNA: TGCGCCAGCAGCCCCGAGGTGGGTCGTGGCTACACCTTC

D: -
size: -
V: TRBV11-2
J: TRBJ2-2
CDR3: CASSSRRGRSTGELFF
DNA: TGTGCCAGCAGCTCGAGGAGGGGGCGGAGCACCGGGGAGCTGTTTTTT

D: -
size: many
V: TRBV2
J: TRBJ2-7
CDR3: CASNRQESYEQYF
DNA: TGTGCCAGCAACCGACAGGAGTCCTACGAGCAGTACTTC

D: TRBD1
size: -
V: TRBV30
J: TRBJ1-6
CDR3: CAWGAQGARNSPLHF
DNA: TGTGCCTGGGGCGCACAGGGGGCCAGGAATTCACCCCTCCACTTT

D: TRBD2
size: many
V: TRBV6-1
J: TRBJ2-7
CDR3: CASSEAGGRNEQYF
DNA: TGTGCCAGCAGTGAGGCGGGAGGGAGGAACGAGCAGTACTTC

D: TRBD1
size: -
V: TRBV29-1
J: TRBJ2-7
CDR3: CSVGGTGVSYEQYF
DNA: TGCAGCGTTGGTGGGACAGGGGTTTCCTACGAGCAGTACTTC

D: -
size: few
V: TRBV6-2/TRBV6-3
J: TRBJ2-5
CDR3: CASSKWDGQETQYF
DNA: TGTGCCAGCAGTAAATGGGACGGCCAAGAGACCCAGTACTTC

D: TRBD1
size: -
V: TRBV9
J: TRBJ1-2
CDR3: CASSPRDSPIAYGYTF
DNA: TGTGCCAGCAGCCCCCGGGACAGCCCGATAGCATATGGCTACACCTTC

D: -
size: many
V: TRBV7-9
J: TRBJ2-5
CDR3: CASSFNYDQTQYF
DNA: TGTGCCAGCAGCTTCAACTATGACCAGACCCAGTACTTC

D: -
size: many
V: TRBV20-1
J: TRBJ1-5
CDR3: CSASLAGKSNQPQHF
DNA: TGCAGTGCTAGCCTTGCAGGTAAAAGCAATCAGCCCCAGCATTTT

D: -
size: few
V: TRBV28
J: TRBJ1-1
CDR3: CASSWVTMTEAFF
DNA: TGTGCCAGCAGTTGGGTAACGATGACTGAAGCTTTCTTT

D: -
size: many
V: TRBV11-2
J: TRBJ2-1
CDR3: CASSLAGNGAYNEQFF
DNA: TGTGCCAGCAGCTTAGCAGGCAATGGGGCCTACAATGAGCAGTTCTTC

D: TRBD1
size: many
V: TRBV30
J: TRBJ1-2
CDR3: CAWSRDSNGYTF
DNA: TGTGCCTGGAGCCGGGACAGCAATGGCTACACCTTC

D: TRBD1
size: few
V: TRBV30
J: TRBJ2-3
CDR3: CAWSGTGGVTDTQYF
DNA: TGTGCCTGGAGTGGGACAGGGGGCGTCACAGATACGCAGTATTTT

D: -
size: -
V: TRBV20-1
J: TRBJ1-5
CDR3: CSARQGEQPQHF
DNA: TGCAGTGCTAGACAGGGCGAACAGCCCCAGCATTTT

D: -
size: -
V: TRBV6-2/TRBV6-3
J: TRBJ2-7
CDR3: CASSYVLEYYEQYF
DNA: TGTGCCAGCAGTTACGTACTAGAATACTACGAGCAGTACTTC

D: -
size: many
V: TRBV11-2
J: TRBJ2-7
CDR3: CAGSLSDRGTNEQYF
DNA: TGTGCCGGCAGCTTATCAGACAGAGGGACGAACGAGCAGTACTTC

D: TRBD1
size: few
V: TRBV20-1
J: TRBJ1-4
CDR3: CSQTGPGGQEKLFF
DNA: TGCAGCCAAACCGGTCCAGGGGGCCAGGAAAAACTGTTTTTT

D: -
size: few
V: TRBV6-4
J: TRBJ1-1
CDR3: CASSPSPGRLNTEAFF
DNA: TGTGCCAGCAGTCCCTCCCCAGGACGGCTGAACACTGAAGCTTTCTTT

D: TRBD1
size: -
V: TRBV5-1
J: TRBJ1-4
CDR3: CASSWTGSSEKLFF
DNA: TGCGCCAGCAGCTGGACAGGGTCCTCGGAAAAACTGTTTTTT

D: TRBD2
size: many
V: TRBV20-1
J: TRBJ2-3
CDR3: CSAIRLAGPTDTQYF
DNA: TGCAGTGCTATCAGACTAGCGGGACCCACAGATACGCAGTATTTT

D: -
size: once
V: TRBV6-1
J: TRBJ2-7
CDR3: CATNPTGNTYEQYF
DNA: TGTGCCACCAACCCAACAGGGAACACCTACGAGCAGTACTTC

D: -
size: many
V: TRBV20-1
J: TRBJ2-7
CDR3: CSARTETYEQYF
DNA: TGCAGTGCCAGGACGGAGACCTACGAGCAGTACTTC